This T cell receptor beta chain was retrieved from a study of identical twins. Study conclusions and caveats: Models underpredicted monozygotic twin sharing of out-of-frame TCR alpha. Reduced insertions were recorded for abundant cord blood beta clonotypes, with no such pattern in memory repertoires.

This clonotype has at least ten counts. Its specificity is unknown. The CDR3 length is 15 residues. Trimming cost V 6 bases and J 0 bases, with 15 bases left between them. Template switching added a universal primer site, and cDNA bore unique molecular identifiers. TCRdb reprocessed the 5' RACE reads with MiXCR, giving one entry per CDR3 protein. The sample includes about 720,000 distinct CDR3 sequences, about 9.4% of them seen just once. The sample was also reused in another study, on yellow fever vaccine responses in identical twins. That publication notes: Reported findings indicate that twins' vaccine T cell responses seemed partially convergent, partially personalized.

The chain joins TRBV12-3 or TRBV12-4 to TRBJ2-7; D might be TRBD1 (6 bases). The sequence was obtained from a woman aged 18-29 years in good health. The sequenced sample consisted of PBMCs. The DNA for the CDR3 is TGTGCCAGCAGGGTCGGGACACCGAGCTCCTACGAGCAGTACTTC. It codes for CASRVGTPSSYEQYF.